What follows is one TCR beta chain and its context. Its antigen is undetermined. This sample is part of a study of OX40 agonist ivuxolimab in advanced cancers. Study background: Intravenous ivuxolimab at 0.01 to 10 mg/kg was given to patients every 2 weeks. Averaging roughly 60 years in age, with a range of about 20 to 90, the cohort was 80% to 90% male. Prior therapy, whether anti-PD-1, anti-PD-L1 or anti-CTLA-4, was allowed, and approximately 40% had some.

Clones were sequenced by immunoSEQ multiplex PCR, and TCRdb holds only the in-frame ones, with some missing. The sample lists 50,000 to 70,000 clones, roughly 89% occurring once. Study-wide findings and caveats: Expanded clones belonging to CD8+ T cells outnumbered, on average, those of CD4+.

CDR1 and CDR2 from the germline V gene are ENHRY and SYGVKD. The CDR3 length is 14 residues. Trimming pared 3 bases from V and 6 bases from J, leaving 15 bases between. The rearrangement links TRBV10-3 to TRBJ2-7; D is possibly TRBD1 (6 bases). The source of this sequence is an adult with an advanced solid tumor such as melanoma, head and neck, liver or kidney cancer. This material consisted of CD4+ or CD8+ T cells sorted from blood, taken in a trial of the OX40 agonist ivuxolimab. The CDR3 protein is CAISDRQAVLEQYF. The DNA for the CDR3 is TGTGCCATCAGTGATCGACAGGCCGTACTCGAGCAGTACTTC.